The source of this T cell receptor (beta chain) is a study of cytomegalovirus exposure and HLA in healthy donors (dated by TCRdb to 2016 to 2017). About the investigation overall: An earlier analysis of roughly 630 of the donors reported 250 to 350 Gb of sequence data and more than 90 million unique TCR beta sequences from around 200 million T cells. An earlier analysis of about 620 of the donors applied high-throughput TCR beta sequencing to assess whether each TCR beta V gene segment acted as functional or pseudogenic. The study profiled the T cell repertoires of 550 to 700 subjects by immunosequencing and related them to cytomegalovirus serostatus. High-throughput TCR immunosequencing, statistical association of individual TCRs with disease status, and machine learning were combined to predict cytomegalovirus infection status. Among about 400 genotyped donors of the cohort, an average of roughly 230,000 unique TCR beta nucleotide sequences was sequenced per donor, of which roughly 18% were non-productive. Both class I and class II loci were covered by HLA typing, at four-digit resolution. In a later genetic analysis, genome-wide SNP genotypes for about 60% of the 666 donors were used, and that subset was treated as a discovery cohort. In a later analysis, previously published TCR beta repertoires from 550 to 700 donors were re-analyzed and high-resolution HLA genotyping was added so that TCR occurrence patterns could be studied. Rather than drawing on any new phenotypic data, the later analysis identified candidate immune exposures from TCR beta sequences and the way those sequences occurred across donors. Alongside the repertoire data, information on donor age, sex, ethnicity and CMV serostatus was compiled. The study aimed to test whether signatures of past pathogen exposure could be identified by cataloging public T cell receptors. The genetic ancestry cluster associated with self-reported Caucasian donors included around 76% of the roughly 390 genotyped donors. Along with the approximately 600-subject first cohort, a separate validation cohort of some 130 different subjects was used. All discovery cohort repertoires had been generated using a single sequencing platform. The number of typed donors differed by locus: about 629-640 for A, B, C, DRB1 and DQB1; some 500 for DQA1; 606 for DPA1; and roughly 490 for DPB1. About five DR-DQ haplotypes were treated as single units for association and clustering because of strong linkage in the cohort. An early release that covered some 630 HLA-typed donors contained around 330 gigabases of sequencing data and 80 million or so unique TCR sequences.

V sheds 10 bases and J sheds 8 bases, leaving 8 bases between their ends. Measured from the cysteine to the phenylalanine, the CDR3 is 10 residues long. Only the CDR3 part of the read is kept: 30 bases, read in frame from the first base. CDR1 and CDR2 are read off the germline V gene as SNHLY and FYNNEI. In total, over 600 healthy bone marrow donors made up the cohort. At the time of sampling, all cohort members were nominally healthy, though unrecorded immune exposures were likely present. The donor tested CMV seropositive, placing the donor among the approximately 310 seropositive members of the cohort. A peripheral blood sample was provided by each donor, and peripheral blood mononuclear cells were used for TCR beta sequencing. Genomic DNA was extracted from the blood cell samples with the Qiagen DNeasy Blood Extraction Kit. The paper's findings and limits, for the study overall: Immune exposure information for the cohort was limited to CMV serostatus. A later analysis found that HLA-associated TCR beta chains were more clonally expanded and had lower generation probabilities than equally common non-associated chains. When HLA alleles, especially DR and DQ, strongly co-occurred, attributing TCR associations to individual alleles was difficult. Only TCR beta chains were sequenced in this cohort, and the absence of alpha or paired-chain data limited detectable features. A further reported finding was that TCR beta sequences accurately predicted the HLA-A and HLA-B alleles for most subjects in the first cohort. An association between a missense DCLRE1C variant and V-gene and J-gene trimming of TCR beta chains was found in a later genetic analysis and replicated in an independent cohort. A group of highly shared sequence variants was considered likely to be a technical artifact of the sequencing pipeline. Some IMGT-functional V segments, including TRBV6-2 and TRBV6-3, could not be told apart with the 87-base-pair reads, so those segments were excluded. HLA typing was unavailable for some donors at each locus, so association tests used only the typed subset. An earlier analysis of approximately 500 of the donors showed that most TCR beta V segments appeared in productive rearrangements either about 90% or about 30% of the time, which broadly matched IMGT annotations. Several of the top co-occurrence clusters appeared to be linked to parvovirus B19, influenza, CMV and Epstein-Barr virus, according to a later analysis. Cytomegalovirus status was reported to be diagnosed by the classifier with high specificity and sensitivity in both the original and validation cohorts. According to a later genetic analysis, donors in an Asian-associated ancestry cluster had fewer N-insertions in productive TCRs than the approximately 670-donor mean. In a later analysis, TCR association rates were found to vary across HLA loci, with the most associated TCRs seen for DRB1 alleles and the fewest for HLA-C alleles. Three of the identified cytomegalovirus-associated TCR beta chains were confirmed in vitro to be specific for cytomegalovirus antigens. A later analysis associated some 17,000 TCR beta sequences with specific HLA alleles at a false discovery rate of 0.05. The presence/absence analyses assumed that sequencing depth was roughly uniform across donors, and that assumption may not be true. The authors suggested that the approach could potentially be extended to other disease states and immunological phenotypes. According to a later analysis, most CMV-associated TCR beta chains appeared to be HLA-restricted, and the HLA associations seemed to be driven largely by CMV exposure. Because counts were too low, roughly 18 rarely observed V segments, including chromosome 9 orphons, were left out of the earlier analysis of approximately 580 of the donors. Linkage disequilibrium might explain the correlated functional status among segregating V segments, but an unknown experimental factor could not be excluded. Across donors, most TCR sequences were observed very rarely, whereas some public TCRs were present in many individuals. A total of some 180 TCR beta chains were listed by the study as associated with cytomegalovirus.

About this clone itself: Its antigen has not been determined. No base quality information exists; no much larger clone differs at one position.

Library prep was done by the immunoSEQ multiplex PCR assay. A mixture of 60 forward primers for TCR Vbeta segments and 13 reverse primers for TCR Jbeta segments was used in the multiplex PCR. The CDR3 region of rearranged TCR beta genes was amplified from genomic DNA by a multiplex PCR assay. The amplified TCR beta libraries were sequenced on the Illumina HiSeq System as 87-base-pair reads. In the original analysis: A later analysis tallied 75 million to 95 million unique TCR beta chains across the 650 to 750 repertoires, and about 12 million of those chains were shared by two or more donors. Raw reads were error-corrected and collapsed into unique sequences with a nearest-neighbor algorithm that merged closely related sequences to remove PCR and sequencing errors. Alignment of CDR3 sequences to IMGT reference sequences was used to assign V, D and J gene segments. For a sequence to be retained, at least a six-nucleotide match to both a V gene segment and a J gene segment was required. Rearrangements were classified as productive when the CDR3 lacked stop codons and remained in frame with V and J, and all other rearrangements were classified as non-productive. Following IMGT convention, CDR3 was defined as the stretch from the second conserved V-encoded cysteine up to the conserved J-encoded phenylalanine. The earlier analysis of about 640 of the donors excluded any sequence lacking an unambiguous match to a single V gene segment. An earlier analysis of just under 600 of the donors called V segments functional above 56.7% productive rearrangements and segregating when the between-donor standard deviation exceeded 5%. A statistical classification framework was developed to diagnose cytomegalovirus status using the catalog of TCR beta chain sequences. A later analysis assigned V and J genes by comparing TCR nucleotide sequences with IMGT/GENE-DB human TR gene sequences. The TCRdist pipeline was used in a later analysis to assign CDR3 sequences and most-parsimonious VDJ recombination scenarios. A later analysis defined each TCR beta chain by its CDR3 amino acid sequence plus V-gene family, and excluded reads lacking a unique V-gene family. As a way to deal with suspected cross-contamination and a sequencing artifact, a later analysis dropped approximately 590 nucleotide sequences that were highly shared and had low generation probability. A later analysis calculated a clonal expansion index for each public chain from normalized within-repertoire ranks of inferred template counts. A later analysis computed generation probabilities with a VDJ recombination model fitted to out-of-frame rearrangements, and checked the results against IGoR. A later analysis scored TCR-TCR, TCR-HLA and TCR-CMV co-occurrence with hypergeometric tests, applying a repertoire-size bias correction to TCR pairs. A later analysis estimated false discovery rates by permuting HLA or CMV assignments 20 times. In a later analysis, co-occurring TCRs were grouped with DBSCAN, and TCRdist sequence similarity was added when clustering was performed within HLA-allele-positive subsets. Repertoires with fewer than 30,000 or more than 120,000 public chains, plus five repertoires with anomalous nucleotide sharing, were excluded from co-occurrence clustering. As stored in TCRdb, this immuneACCESS dataset retains in-frame rearrangements with V and J assigned. A fraction of the clones does not appear; measured against another copy, unresolved V genes explain less than half of the discrepancy, and the remainder lacks a known reason. V and J calls and clone size are those listed in that table; D and trimming were worked out from the DNA. This sample lists approximately 100,000 clones; less than 85% were detected once. Around 5% of the sample is held by the ten biggest clonotypes.

The material sequenced was PBMCs. The chain joins TRBV2 to TRBJ1-4, with no reliable assignment of the D segment. The receptor's source is a young woman in good health and CMV-seropositive. CDR3 protein: CATNGEKLFF. The sequenced DNA is TGTGCCACCAACGGGGAAAAACTGTTTTTT. The variable domain in full, with residues beyond the CDR3 obtained from the reference TRBV2 and TRBJ1-4 genes, is EPEVTQTPSHQVTQMGQEVILRCVPISNHLYFYWYRQILGQKVEFLVSFYNNEISEKSEIFDDQFSVERPDGSNFTLKIRSTKLEDSAMYFCATNGEKLFFGSGTQLSVL.